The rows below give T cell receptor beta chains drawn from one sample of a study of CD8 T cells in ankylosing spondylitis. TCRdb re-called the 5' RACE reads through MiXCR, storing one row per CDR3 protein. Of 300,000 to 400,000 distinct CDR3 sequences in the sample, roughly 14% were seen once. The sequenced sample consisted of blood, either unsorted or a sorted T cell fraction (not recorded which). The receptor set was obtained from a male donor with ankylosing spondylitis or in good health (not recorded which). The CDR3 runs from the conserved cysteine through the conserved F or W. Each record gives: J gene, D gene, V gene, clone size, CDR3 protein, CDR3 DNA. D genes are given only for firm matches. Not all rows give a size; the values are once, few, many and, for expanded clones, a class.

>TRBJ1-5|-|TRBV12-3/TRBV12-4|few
CASSFSRDQPQHF
TGTGCCAGCAGTTTTTCGAGGGATCAGCCCCAGCATTTT
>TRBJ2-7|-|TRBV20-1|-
CSASPNRDEQYF
TGCAGTGCTAGCCCAAACAGGGACGAGCAGTACTTC
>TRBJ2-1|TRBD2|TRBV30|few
CAWSPSPSGALVF
TGTGCCTGGAGTCCGTCCCCTAGCGGGGCCTTAGTCTTC
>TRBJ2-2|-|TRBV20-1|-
CSASGFAGTNTGELFF
TGCAGTGCTAGCGGGTTTGCAGGAACGAACACCGGGGAGCTGTTTTTT
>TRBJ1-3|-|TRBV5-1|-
CASSLGVLAGNTIYF
TGCGCCAGCAGCTTGGGGGTCCTTGCTGGAAACACCATATATTTT
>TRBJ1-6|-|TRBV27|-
CASSLTGYYNSPLHF
TGTGCCAGCAGTTTAACAGGCTACTATAATTCACCCCTCCACTTT
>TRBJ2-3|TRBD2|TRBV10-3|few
CAISGKLAESTDTQYF
TGTGCCATCAGTGGGAAACTAGCGGAAAGCACAGATACGCAGTATTTT
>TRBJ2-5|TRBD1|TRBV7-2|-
CASDFGGQGRETQYF
TGTGCCAGCGACTTCGGAGGACAGGGCAGAGAGACCCAGTACTTC
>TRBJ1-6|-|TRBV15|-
CATSSRGSNSPLHF
TGTGCCACCAGCTCTAGGGGTAGCAATTCACCCCTCCACTTT
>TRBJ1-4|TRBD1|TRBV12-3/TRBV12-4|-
CASSPGTGINEKLFF
TGTGCCAGCAGTCCCGGGACAGGGATAAATGAAAAACTGTTTTTT
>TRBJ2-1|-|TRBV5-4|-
CASSREDREGQFF
TGTGCCAGCAGCCGGGAGGACAGGGAGGGGCAGTTCTTC
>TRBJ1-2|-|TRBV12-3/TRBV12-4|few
CASSLIGYGYTF
TGTGCCAGCAGTTTAATAGGCTATGGCTACACCTTC
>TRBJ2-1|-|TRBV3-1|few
CASSQVEIDEQFF
TGTGCCAGCAGCCAGGTGGAGATCGATGAGCAGTTCTTC
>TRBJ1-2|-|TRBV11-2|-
CASSLLGKGPNYGYTF
TGTGCCAGCAGCCTCCTCGGGAAGGGGCCCAACTATGGCTACACCTTC
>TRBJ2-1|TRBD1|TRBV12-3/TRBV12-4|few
CASSLTGVEQFF
TGTGCCAGCAGCCTCACAGGGGTTGAGCAGTTCTTC
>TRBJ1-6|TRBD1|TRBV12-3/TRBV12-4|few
CASSPPTGKSPLHF
TGTGCCAGCAGTCCCCCGACAGGGAAGTCACCCCTCCACTTT